The 21 T cell receptor beta chains below all came from one sample that was sequenced in a study of glioma-infiltrating T cells after dendritic cell vaccination. Produced via immunoSEQ multiplex PCR; TCRdb's table is partial and in-frame only. The sample lists 95,000 to 110,000 clones, 81% occurring once. The sequences come from blood, collected before dendritic cell vaccination. Receptor source: a human donor with glioblastoma.

The rearrangement joins TRBV5-5 to TRBJ1-5; D ambiguous. V was cut by 2 bases and J by 6 bases, with 15 bases left in between. Per germline, CDR1 SGHKS and CDR2 YYEKEE (reference sequence). The CDR3 totals 15 residues. The CDR3 bases are TGTGCCAGCAGCTTAATCCAGGCTCCAGGTCAGCCCCAGCATTTT. Translated, it gives CASSLIQAPGQPQHF.

The chain links TRBV27 to TRBJ2-7, with D possibly being TRBD1 (5 bases). Germline V gives CDR1 MNHEY, CDR2 SMNVEV (reference sequence). V gave up 4 bases and J gave up 4 bases, with 14 bases separating them. This CDR3 is 14 amino acids long. The CDR3 protein is CASSWGHALYEQYF. The CDR3 DNA reads TGTGCCAGCAGTTGGGGCCATGCATTATACGAGCAGTACTTC.

This chain connects TRBV2 to TRBJ1-1; TRBD1 matches at 8 bases. Germline CDR1 is SNHLY and CDR2 is FYNNEI. CDR3 size: 17 residues. The V and J ends lost 6 bases and 4 bases, in that order; junction bases with no gene match: 16. CDR3 residues: CASRGGQGARVSTEAFF. As DNA, the CDR3 is TGTGCCAGCAGGGGGGGGCAGGGGGCGCGTGTATCCACTGAAGCTTTCTTT.

This chain joins TRBV7-2 and TRBJ2-5; TRBD1 agrees at 9 bases. The CDR3 extends over 14 amino acids. Germline V gene sequence: CDR1 SGHTA, CDR2 FQGNSA. V trimming: 5 bases; J trimming: 3 bases; junction bases outside the gene matches: 4. CDR3 DNA sequence: TGTGCCAGCAGCCCCAGGACAGGGGAAGAGACCCAGTACTTC. This sequence encodes CASSPRTGEETQYF.

The chain uses TRBV5-1 and TRBJ1-5, with 8 nucleotides matching TRBD1. The germline CDR1 and CDR2 sequences are SGHRS and YFSETQ. The length of the CDR3 is 15 residues. V gave up 4 bases and J gave up 2 bases; unmatched junction bases: 5. Here the CDR3 reads CASSVTGEGNQPQHF. Written as DNA, the CDR3 is TGCGCCAGCAGCGTGACAGGGGAGGGCAATCAGCCCCAGCATTTT.

This clone was detected only a few times. The chain has TRBV7-9 and TRBJ1-4; possible D gene TRBD1, 6 bases. Germline V CDR1 and CDR2: SEHNR, FQNEAQ (reference sequence). The CDR3 is made up of 14 amino acids. Trimming pared 6 bases from V and 8 bases from J, leaving 16 bases between. Here the CDR3 DNA reads TGTGCCAGCAGTCCAGAAGGGACACAGGAAAAACTGTTTTTT. Protein sequence: CASSPEGTQEKLFF.

This clone has just a few counts. J is TRBJ2-3 and V is TRBV10-1, with D hard to call. V shed 5 bases and J shed 0 bases, with 6 bases lying between them. Germline CDR1 is WNHNN and CDR2 is SYGVQD (reference sequence). The CDR3 consists of 13 residues. CDR3 region: CASSMTSTDTQYF. For the CDR3, the DNA is TGCGCCAGCAGTATGACTAGCACAGATACGCAGTATTTT.

V gene TRBV5-4 combines with J gene TRBJ2-3, with TRBD1 matching 7 bases. This CDR3 spans 16 amino acids. In germline, CDR1 is SGHNT, CDR2 YYREEE (reference sequence). The V gene end was trimmed by 4 bases and the J gene end by 5 bases; junction bases not matched to a gene: 13. Written as DNA, the CDR3 is TGTGCCAGCAGCCCCAAACTAGGGGGCGTAATAGATACGCAGTATTTT. This codes for CASSPKLGGVIDTQYF.

This chain links TRBV6-6 with TRBJ1-1, with D tentatively TRBD1 (6 bases). The germline gives CDR1 MNHNY, CDR2 SVGAGI (reference sequence). This CDR3 has 14 amino acids. The V end lost 6 bases, the J end lost 5 bases, and 16 bases lay between the germline ends. The CDR3 loop is CASREGGDRTEAFF. CDR3 DNA: TGTGCCAGCAGGGAAGGGGGGGATAGGACTGAAGCTTTCTTT.

The CDR3 sequence: CSARTSGGFEQYF. The CDR3 nucleotides are TGCAGCGCCCGGACTAGCGGGGGATTCGAGCAGTACTTC. The chain couples TRBV29-1 to TRBJ2-7, with 13 nucleotides matching TRBD2. Per germline, CDR1 SQVTM and CDR2 ANQGSEA. The CDR3 is made up of 13 amino acids. V was clipped by 7 bases and J by 6 bases; unmatched bases: 6.

The chain links TRBV7-2 to TRBJ1-2; D is possibly TRBD1 (6 bases). This CDR3 comprises 15 residues. The V and J ends lost 5 bases and 6 bases respectively, with 19 bases between them. Germline assignment: CDR1 SGHTA and CDR2 FQGNSA. CDR3 amino acids: CASSPVRGRGNGYTF. For the CDR3, the DNA is TGTGCCAGCAGCCCGGTACGCGGGAGGGGGAATGGCTACACCTTC.

The CDR3 sequence: CASSLERNYGYTF. The CDR3 DNA reads TGTGCCAGCAGTTTAGAACGAAACTATGGCTACACCTTC. The J gene is TRBJ1-2, the V gene TRBV6-8; unclear D gene. This CDR3 comprises 13 residues. The V gene lost 4 bases and the J gene lost 2 bases, with 8 bases spanning the gap. Looked up from germline, CDR1 is MNHGY and CDR2 is SAAAGT.

In the case of this clone: Within the sample, other DNA sequences also encode this same CDR3. This chain joins TRBV4-3 and TRBJ2-7, with 11 bases aligning to TRBD1. The length of the CDR3 is 15 residues. Germline V gene sequence: CDR1 LGHNA, CDR2 YSLEER. J gave up 3 bases and V 3 bases, and 4 bases lay outside the gene matches. CDR3 protein: CASSHAGTGGYEQYF. CDR3 bases: TGCGCCAGCAGCCATGCCGGGACAGGGGGCTACGAGCAGTACTTC.

This rearrangement joins TRBV5-1 to TRBJ2-7, with D perhaps matching TRBD1 (5 bases). The CDR3 runs 14 residues. The V end lost 0 bases, the J end lost 0 bases, and 7 bases lay between the germline ends. In germline, CDR1 is SGHRS, CDR2 YFSETQ. The DNA of the CDR3 is TGCGCCAGCAGCTTGGACAGGAGCTCCTACGAGCAGTACTTC. This codes for CASSLDRSSYEQYF.

The gene calls are TRBV2 and TRBJ1-1; D not certain. Germline CDR1 and CDR2: SNHLY and FYNNEI. Trimming cost V 5 bases and J 1 base, with 14 bases left between them. The CDR3 contains 15 residues. The CDR3 spells CASSLDVAGNTEAFF. In DNA, the CDR3 is TGTGCCAGCAGTCTGGACGTGGCGGGGAACACTGAAGCTTTCTTT.

The chain couples TRBV19 to TRBJ1-1; 7 nucleotides match TRBD1. Germline lookup yields CDR1 LNHDA and CDR2 SQIVND (reference sequence). The CDR3 spans 18 residues. After removal of 6 bases from V and 5 bases from J, the junction contained 21 bases not matched to a gene. CDR3 region: CASRNRQGGGDYGTEAFF. The CDR3 DNA reads TGTGCCAGTAGAAACCGACAGGGTGGGGGCGACTATGGTACTGAAGCTTTCTTT.

The chain joins TRBV5-1 to TRBJ2-5; TRBD2 matches 11 bases. The V gene end was trimmed by 3 bases and the J gene end by 3 bases; junction bases not matched to a gene: 1. This CDR3 spans 14 amino acids. Germline lookup yields CDR1 SGHRS and CDR2 YFSETQ. The CDR3 protein is CASSSTSGEETQYF. The CDR3 DNA sequence: TGCGCCAGCAGCTCGACTAGCGGGGAAGAGACCCAGTACTTC. Using reference TRBV5-1 and TRBJ2-5 for the parts outside the CDR3, the full variable domain is KAGVTQTPRYLIKTRGQQVTLSCSPISGHRSVSWYQQTPGQGLQFLFEYFSETQRNKGNFPGRFSGRQFSNSRSEMNVSTLELGDSALYLCASSSTSGEETQYFGPGTRLLVL.

The chain couples TRBV9 to TRBJ2-3; weak D call: TRBD1 (6 bases). The germline V gene encodes CDR1 SGDLS and CDR2 YYNGEE. The V end was cut by 0 bases, the J end by 6 bases, with 14 bases between. CDR3 length: 15 amino acids. The CDR3 DNA reads TGTGCCAGCAGCGTAGGCCCCCAGGGGAGCGATACGCAGTATTTT. Residues: CASSVGPQGSDTQYF.

J is TRBJ1-2 and V is TRBV2, with D perhaps TRBD1 (5 bases). Trimming removed 7 bases from V and 0 bases from J, with 9 bases in between. This CDR3 has 13 amino acids. The germline CDR1 and CDR2 sequences are SNHLY and FYNNEI. CDR3 protein: CASIQATNYGYTF. The CDR3 nucleotides read TGTGCCAGCATACAGGCGACTAACTATGGCTACACCTTC.

The CDR3 spells CASSLTQWRALQNEQFF. CDR3 DNA sequence: TGTGCCAGCAGCTTGACCCAATGGAGGGCTCTACAAAATGAGCAGTTCTTC. The chain employs TRBV11-2 and TRBJ2-1; a possible D gene is TRBD2 (6 bases). CDR3 length: 17 amino acids. Trimming removed 3 bases at V and 7 bases at J, with 22 bases between. The germline V gene has CDR1 SGHAT and CDR2 FQNNGV.

The CDR3: CASRANGAGELFF. The CDR3, as DNA: TGTGCCAGCAGAGCCAACGGGGCCGGGGAGCTGTTTTTT. The V gene is TRBV2, the J gene TRBJ2-2; the D gene is possibly TRBD2 (5 bases). V lost 6 bases and J 6 bases, leaving 11 bases between the germline ends. Looked up from germline, CDR1 is SNHLY and CDR2 is FYNNEI. CDR3 length: 13 residues. The whole variable domain, filled in from reference TRBV2 and TRBJ2-2, reads EPEVTQTPSHQVTQMGQEVILRCVPISNHLYFYWYRQILGQKVEFLVSFYNNEISEKSEIFDDQFSVERPDGSNFTLKIRSTKLEDSAMYFCASRANGAGELFFGEGSRLTVL.